This T cell receptor beta chain was identified during a study of cytomegalovirus exposure and HLA in healthy donors listed by TCRdb under 2017. Turning to the overall study: In an earlier analysis of 450 to 750 of the donors, 250 to 300 Gb of sequence data and approximately 100 million unique TCR beta sequences from about 180 million T cells were reported. Of the roughly 400 genotyped donors, around 81% fell in the genetic ancestry cluster associated with self-reported Caucasian donors. Donor age, sex, ethnicity and CMV serostatus were compiled alongside the repertoire data. Rather than drawing on any new phenotypic data, the later analysis identified candidate immune exposures from TCR beta sequences and the way those sequences occurred across donors. In a later genetic analysis, genome-wide SNP genotypes for about three fifths of the roughly 670 donors were used, and that subset was treated as a discovery cohort. Approximately 310 gigabases of sequencing data and roughly 80 million unique TCR sequences made up an early release that covered about 640 HLA-typed donors. The study profiled the T cell repertoires of 500 to 800 subjects by immunosequencing and related them to cytomegalovirus serostatus. On average, 235,054 unique TCR beta nucleotide sequences were sequenced per donor among a few hundred genotyped donors of the cohort, with around 19% of those sequences being non-productive. Every discovery cohort repertoire had been produced on one sequencing platform. Class I and class II HLA loci were covered by the typing at four-digit resolution. The number of typed donors differed by locus: about 629-630 for A, B, C, DRB1 and DQB1; approximately 520 for DQA1; some 610 for DPA1; and some 450 for DPB1. An earlier analysis of more than 450 of the donors used high-throughput TCR beta sequencing to judge whether each TCR beta V gene segment behaved as functional or pseudogenic. A separate validation cohort of roughly 130 different subjects was used in addition to the approximately 640-subject first cohort. The aim of the study was to test whether cataloging public T cell receptors could identify signatures of past pathogen exposure. High-throughput TCR immunosequencing, statistical association of individual TCRs with disease status, and machine learning were combined to predict cytomegalovirus infection status. Several DR-DQ haplotypes were treated as single units for association and clustering because of strong linkage in the cohort. A later analysis re-analyzed previously published TCR beta repertoires from about 730 donors and added high-resolution HLA genotyping to study TCR occurrence patterns.

Concerning this clone: What this receptor recognizes is not known.

Receptors were amplified or captured by the immunoSEQ multiplex PCR assay. For the multiplex PCR, a mixture combining 60 forward primers for TCR Vbeta segments and 13 reverse primers for TCR Jbeta segments was used. A multiplex PCR assay on genomic DNA amplified the CDR3 region of rearranged TCR beta genes. On the Illumina HiSeq System, the amplified TCR beta libraries were sequenced as 87-base-pair reads. In the original analysis: A later analysis counted tens of millions of unique TCR beta chains across the 666 repertoires, and roughly 10 million of these chains were shared by at least two donors. Raw reads were error-corrected and collapsed into unique sequences by a nearest-neighbor algorithm in which closely related sequences were merged to remove PCR and sequencing errors. V, D and J gene segments were assigned by aligning CDR3 sequences to IMGT reference sequences. For a sequence to be retained, at least a six-nucleotide match to both a V gene segment and a J gene segment was required. A rearrangement was called productive if the CDR3 had no stop codons and remained in frame with V and J, and every other rearrangement was called non-productive. CDR3 was defined by IMGT convention, running from the second conserved V-encoded cysteine to the conserved J-encoded phenylalanine. In an earlier analysis of roughly 610 of the donors, sequences lacking an unambiguous match to a single V gene segment were excluded. An earlier analysis of a few hundred of the donors called V segments functional above 56.7% productive rearrangements and segregating when the between-donor standard deviation exceeded 5%. A statistical classification framework was built for diagnosing cytomegalovirus status from the catalog of TCR beta chain sequences. In a later analysis, V and J genes were assigned by comparing TCR nucleotide sequences against IMGT/GENE-DB human TR gene sequences. Using the TCRdist pipeline, a later analysis assigned CDR3 sequences along with most-parsimonious VDJ recombination scenarios. A later analysis defined each TCR beta chain by its CDR3 amino acid sequence plus V-gene family, and excluded reads lacking a unique V-gene family. In a later analysis, 450 to 600 highly shared, low-generation-probability nucleotide sequences were removed to address suspected cross-contamination and a sequencing artifact. A later analysis calculated a clonal expansion index for each public chain from normalized within-repertoire ranks of inferred template counts. In a later analysis, generation probabilities were computed using a VDJ recombination model fitted to out-of-frame rearrangements, and the results were checked against IGoR. In a later analysis, TCR-TCR, TCR-HLA and TCR-CMV co-occurrence was scored with hypergeometric tests, and a repertoire-size bias correction was applied to TCR pairs. A later analysis estimated false discovery rates by permuting HLA or CMV assignments 20 times. In a later analysis, co-occurring TCRs were grouped using DBSCAN, with TCRdist sequence similarity added in when clustering inside HLA-allele-positive subsets. For co-occurrence clustering, repertoires with fewer than 30,000 or more than 120,000 public chains were excluded, along with about five repertoires with anomalous nucleotide sharing. Held by TCRdb, this immuneACCESS table contains in-frame sequences only and omits some clones. Under half of the omission traces to an unresolved V gene where checked; the cause of the rest is unknown. V, J and clone size derive from that table, while D and trimming were established from the DNA sequence. In this sample's table one finds 200,000 to 250,000 clones. Jointly, the top ten make up roughly 1.2% of the sample.

In total, about 650 healthy bone marrow donors made up the cohort. Cohort members were all nominally healthy when sampled, although unrecorded immune exposures were likely present. The donor tested CMV seropositive, placing the donor among the approximately 290 seropositive members of the cohort. Each donor provided a peripheral blood sample, and peripheral blood mononuclear cells were used for TCR beta sequencing. Genomic DNA extraction from the blood cell samples was performed with the Qiagen DNeasy Blood Extraction Kit. The full study reports these points: A cluster of highly shared sequence variants was judged likely to represent a technical artifact of the sequencing pipeline. Across donors, most TCR sequences were observed very rarely, whereas some public TCRs were present in many individuals. At a false discovery rate of 0.05, a later analysis linked about 16,000 TCR beta sequences to specific HLA alleles. According to a later genetic analysis, donors in an Asian-associated ancestry cluster had fewer N-insertions in productive TCRs than the approximately 710-donor mean. Roughly uniform sequencing depth across donors was assumed in presence/absence analyses, although this assumption may not hold. This cohort had only TCR beta chains sequenced, and the lack of alpha or paired-chain data limited which features could be detected. The authors suggested that the approach could potentially be generalized to other disease states and immunological phenotypes. A further reported finding was that TCR beta sequences accurately predicted the HLA-A and HLA-B alleles for most subjects in the first cohort. Several of the top co-occurrence clusters appeared to be linked to parvovirus B19, influenza, CMV and Epstein-Barr virus, according to a later analysis. Because HLA typing was missing for some donors at each locus, association tests included only the typed subset. Strong co-occurrence of HLA alleles, especially DR and DQ, made assigning TCR associations to individual alleles difficult. In the study, approximately 150 TCR beta chains were listed as associated with cytomegalovirus. Compared with equally common non-associated chains, HLA-associated TCR beta chains in a later analysis were more clonally expanded and had lower generation probabilities. According to a later analysis, TCR association rates differed among HLA loci, with DRB1 alleles showing the most associated TCRs and HLA-C alleles showing the fewest. In a later analysis, most CMV-associated TCR beta chains were found to appear HLA-restricted, with HLA associations seemingly driven largely by CMV exposure. V-gene and J-gene trimming of TCR beta chains was associated with a missense DCLRE1C variant in a later genetic analysis, and the association was replicated in an independent cohort. The classifier was reported to diagnose cytomegalovirus status with high specificity and sensitivity in both the original and validation cohorts. In vitro tests confirmed that three of the cytomegalovirus-associated TCR beta chains recognize cytomegalovirus antigens. CMV serostatus was the only immune exposure information available for the cohort. The earlier analysis of some 560 of the donors excluded roughly 16 rarely observed V segments, including chromosome 9 orphons, because counts were too low. Broadly in line with IMGT annotations, most TCR beta V segments showed up in productive rearrangements about 90% or about 30% of the time in an earlier analysis of 587 of the donors. Linkage disequilibrium might explain the correlated functional status among segregating V segments, but an unknown experimental factor could not be excluded. Because the 87-base-pair reads could not distinguish some IMGT-functional V segments, including TRBV6-2 and TRBV6-3, those segments were excluded.

As encoded in the germline V gene, CDR1 is MNHEY while CDR2 is SVGAGI. The CDR3 runs 11 amino acids, cysteine and phenylalanine included. Only the CDR3 DNA stays, 33 bases, in frame from base 1. V was cut back by 7 bases and J by 2 bases, leaving a gap of 5 bases between them. Here the chain combines TRBV6-5 and TRBJ1-1; the D gene is unclear. The sequenced material came from PBMCs. This receptor was obtained from a girl aged 2 to 10 in good health and CMV-seropositive. The CDR3 is CASILNTEAFF. In nucleotide form, the sequence is TGTGCCAGCATACTTAACACTGAAGCTTTCTTT.